This entry lists 21 T cell receptor beta chains sequenced from one sample in a study of cytomegalovirus exposure and HLA in healthy donors. Primers for the PCR totalled 60 Vbeta and 13 Jbeta. Assay used: immunoSEQ multiplex PCR; TCRdb lists only in-frame clones, some missing. The top ten clones hold about 30% of a sample with roughly 92,000 clones, about 80% of them seen once. Sample: PBMCs. The receptors stem from a man aged 50 to 60 in good health and CMV-seropositive.

The V call is TRBV7-9, the J call TRBJ1-1, with D possibly TRBD1 on 6 matching bases. Germline V gives CDR1 SEHNR, CDR2 FQNEAQ (reference sequence). Trimming shortened V by 4 bases and J by 4 bases, and 10 bases separated the two germline ends. The CDR3 has 13 residues. This CDR3 reads CASSWGRGTEAFF. CDR3 in DNA: TGTGCCAGCAGCTGGGGCAGGGGCACTGAAGCTTTCTTT.

This chain joins TRBV7-8 and TRBJ2-1, with no clear D. V gave up 3 bases and J gave up 8 bases, with 5 bases separating them. Germline values: CDR1 SGHVS, CDR2 FQNEAQ. The CDR3 is 11 residues long. As DNA, the CDR3 is TGTGCCAGCAGCTTGGCCCATGAGCAGTTCTTC. Translating it yields CASSLAHEQFF.

The rearrangement uses TRBV29-1 and TRBJ2-3; tentatively, D is TRBD1 (8 bases). The germline V gene has CDR1 SQVTM and CDR2 ANQGSEA. V was shortened by 8 bases and J by 0 bases, with 21 bases between the two germline ends. This CDR3 is 16 amino acids long. Here the CDR3 reads CSTGGGMGKSTDTQYF. The CDR3 DNA reads TGCAGCACAGGGGGGGGCATGGGGAAAAGCACAGATACGCAGTATTTT.

This chain connects TRBV29-1 to TRBJ1-1, with a weak D call TRBD1 (5 bases). The germline CDR1 and CDR2 sequences are SQVTM and ANQGSEA. The V end lost 3 bases, the J end lost 7 bases, and 6 bases lay between the germline ends. The CDR3 is 10 residues long. The chain's CDR3 is CSVETDEAFF. CDR3 nucleotide sequence: TGCAGCGTTGAGACAGATGAAGCTTTCTTT.

The chain uses TRBV10-1 and TRBJ1-1; TRBD1 is a possible D gene (6 bases). Trimming took 6 bases from V and 1 from J, leaving 12 bases between them. The CDR3 is made up of 14 amino acids. Germline-derived CDR1 and CDR2 are WNHNN and SYGVQD (reference sequence). In DNA form, the CDR3 reads TGCGCCAGCAGCCCGAGGACAGCGAACACTGAAGCTTTCTTT. Translating gives CASSPRTANTEAFF.

J is TRBJ1-1 and V is TRBV2; tentative D call: TRBD1 (5 bases). The CDR3 length is 16 residues. Trimming removed 4 bases at V and 3 bases at J, with 18 bases between. Germline loops: CDR1 SNHLY, CDR2 FYNNEI. This chain's CDR3 is CASSGPAAGRDTEAFF. CDR3 nucleotide sequence: TGTGCCAGCAGTGGTCCCGCCGCAGGGCGAGACACTGAAGCTTTCTTT.

The genes are TRBV7-9 and TRBJ2-3; 7 positions match TRBD2. The germline V gene encodes CDR1 SEHNR and CDR2 FQNEAQ (reference sequence). The CDR3 loop spans 17 amino acids. V lost 1 base and J lost 1; bases outside the gene matches: 8. CDR3 amino acids: CASSLGAAGVRTDTQYF. Here the CDR3 DNA reads TGTGCCAGCAGCTTAGGGGCTGCGGGAGTCCGCACAGATACGCAGTATTTT.

The chain carries TRBV29-1 and TRBJ2-2, with D tentatively TRBD1 (5 bases). V lost 3 bases and J lost 7, with 12 bases in between. There are 13 residues in the CDR3. The germline gives CDR1 SQVTM, CDR2 ANQGSEA. The CDR3 is CSVDAAQGGELFF. As DNA, the CDR3 is TGCAGCGTTGACGCAGCCCAGGGCGGGGAGCTGTTTTTT.

V is TRBV7-9 and J is TRBJ1-1, with unresolved D. The CDR3 has 15 amino acids. Between the trimmed V and J ends, which lost 4 bases and 1 base, there was a span of 13 bases. Per germline, CDR1 SEHNR and CDR2 FQNEAQ (reference sequence). CDR3 sequence: CASSSPGEGNTEAFF. The CDR3 DNA reads as TGTGCCAGCAGCTCTCCGGGAGAAGGGAACACTGAAGCTTTCTTT.

This clone was counted once. Additional DNA sequences in this sample encode the identical CDR3. V and J are TRBV6-1 and TRBJ2-1, with unresolved D. Germline CDR1 reads MNHNS; CDR2 reads SASEGT. There are 14 residues in the CDR3. The germline V and J ends were trimmed by 10 bases and 0 bases, with 13 bases remaining between them. The CDR3 nucleotides read TGTGCCATTACCCACAGCAGCTCCTACAATGAGCAGTTCTTC. Translating gives CAITHSSSYNEQFF.

This chain joins TRBV6-6 and TRBJ1-5, with 8 bases identical to TRBD1. The CDR3 covers 16 residues. Germline loops: CDR1 MNHNY, CDR2 SVGAGI (reference sequence). With V trimmed by 2 bases and J by 3 bases, 6 bases remained unmatched. The CDR3 nucleotides are TGTGCCAGCAGTTACACCCGGGACAGGAACAATCAGCCCCAGCATTTT. This gives the protein CASSYTRDRNNQPQHF.

The chain carries TRBV5-6 and TRBJ2-7; 14 bases align to TRBD2. Germline V CDR1 and CDR2: SGHDT, YYEEEE. After removal of 4 bases from V and 4 bases from J, the junction contained 4 bases not matched to a gene. The CDR3 is made up of 15 amino acids. In nucleotides, the CDR3 is TGTGCCAGCAGCGAGGGACTAGCGGGAGCATACGAGCAGTACTTC. Its translation: CASSEGLAGAYEQYF.

This clone occurred a few times. The rearrangement uses TRBV6-1 and TRBJ2-5, with a possible D match to TRBD1 (6 bases). V gave up 4 bases and J gave up 3 bases, with 9 bases separating them. The germline CDR1 and CDR2 sequences are MNHNS and SASEGT. The CDR3 loop spans 13 amino acids. The CDR3 sequence is CASSGQGKETQYF. CDR3 DNA sequence: TGTGCCAGCAGTGGTCAGGGGAAAGAGACCCAGTACTTC.

J is TRBJ2-7 and V is TRBV4-3; D is possibly TRBD1 (5 bases). Trimming removed 1 base at V and 3 bases at J, with 16 bases between. Per germline, CDR1 LGHNA and CDR2 YSLEER. The CDR3 is 16 amino acids. CDR3 residues: CASSQGARQGFYEQYF. The CDR3, as DNA: TGCGCCAGCAGCCAAGGCGCCCGGCAGGGTTTCTACGAGCAGTACTTC.

This clone has just a few counts. The V gene is TRBV19, the J gene TRBJ1-1, with 10 bases fitting TRBD1. Germline V gene data show CDR1 as LNHDA and CDR2 as SQIVND (reference sequence). With V trimmed by 5 bases and J by 9 bases, 12 bases remained unmatched. The CDR3 loop spans 15 amino acids. The CDR3 protein is CASSFTSGQGRQAFF. CDR3 in DNA: TGTGCCAGTAGTTTCACCTCGGGACAGGGGCGCCAAGCTTTCTTT.

This clone was seen a handful of times. V gene TRBV4-1 combines with J gene TRBJ1-6, with a possible D match to TRBD1 (6 bases). Germline V gene sequence: CDR1 MGHRA, CDR2 YSYEKL. The CDR3 has 16 amino acids. The V and J ends lost 3 bases and 10 bases respectively, with 19 bases between them. CDR3 sequence reads: CASSHEPHRVGSPLHF. CDR3 nucleotides: TGCGCCAGCAGCCATGAACCCCACAGGGTAGGCTCACCCCTCCACTTT.

CDR3: CASSGGLDNQPQHF. Here the CDR3 DNA reads TGCGCCAGCAGCGGGGGCCTTGACAATCAGCCCCAGCATTTT. The V and J genes are TRBV5-1 and TRBJ1-5; D perhaps matches TRBD1 (6 bases). The V end lost 4 bases, the J end lost 3 bases, and 11 bases lay between the germline ends. The germline gives CDR1 SGHRS, CDR2 YFSETQ. The CDR3 has 14 residues.

CDR3 sequence (DNA): TGTGCCAGCTCACCACAGGGACAGGGGGACAATGAGCAGTTCTTC. This encodes CASSPQGQGDNEQFF. The genes are TRBV18 and TRBJ2-1, with 11 bases matching TRBD1. Per germline, CDR1 KGHSH and CDR2 LQKENI. This CDR3 comprises 15 residues. V lost 1 base and J lost 5; bases outside the gene matches: 1.

This chain uses TRBV4-3 with TRBJ2-1; D may be TRBD1 (5 bases). Deletions cut 3 bases from V and 4 bases from J, with 16 bases between. Germline V gives CDR1 LGHNA, CDR2 YSLEER. The length of the CDR3 is 16 residues. The CDR3 region is CASSHSEGAIYNEQFF. As DNA, the CDR3 is TGCGCCAGCAGCCACTCCGAAGGGGCCATATACAATGAGCAGTTCTTC.

As DNA, the CDR3 is TGTGCCAGCAGCCCCCGTGACTATCAAGAGACCCAGTACTTC. This gives the protein CASSPRDYQETQYF. V usage is TRBV5-4 and J usage is TRBJ2-5; perhaps TRBD2 as D (5 bases). Germline loops: CDR1 SGHNT, CDR2 YYREEE (reference sequence). The CDR3 has 14 amino acids. Trimming shortened V by 4 bases and J by 2 bases, and 12 bases separated the two germline ends.

The rearrangement uses TRBV18 and TRBJ2-3; no clear D gene. From germline, CDR1 is KGHSH and CDR2 LQKENI. With 2 bases removed from V and 2 bases from J, the gap between germline ends came to 11 bases. The CDR3 spans 15 residues. Here the CDR3 reads CASSPNSGATDTQYF. As DNA, the CDR3 is TGTGCCAGCTCACCAAATTCTGGAGCCACAGATACGCAGTATTTT.